This entry lists 24 T cell receptor beta chains sequenced from one sample in a study of beta chain features in type 1 diabetes. Reverse transcription of all isolated RNA meant that expressed TCRB transcripts were sequenced. Measured with immunoSEQ multiplex PCR; TCRdb has only the in-frame clones, and not every one. The sample holds about 150,000 clones, approximately 10% seen once. For these TCRs, the target antigens are not known. Study-level results: There was a moderate but significant shortening of TCRB CDR3s in all four CD4+ subsets of Type 1 diabetes patients.

Sequencing used central memory CD4+ T cells from blood. The receptor set was obtained from a man aged 25-45 years with type 1 diabetes.

This clone has only a few counts. The rearrangement joins TRBV28 to TRBJ2-7; 12 nucleotides agree with TRBD2. The CDR3 length is 16 residues. The germline V gene encodes CDR1 MDHEN and CDR2 SYDVKM. The junction had 4 bases not matched to a gene; V was cut back by 3 bases and J by 1 base. Here the CDR3 DNA reads TGTGCCAGCAGTTTGGCGACTAGCGGGAGATCCTACGAGCAGTACTTC. Translating gives CASSLATSGRSYEQYF.

This clone was recorded a few times. The chain recombines TRBV5-4 with TRBJ2-7, with TRBD2 identical over 7 bases. There are 14 residues in the CDR3. V shed 0 bases, J shed 5 bases, and the junction held 5 bases outside the gene matches. Germline CDR1 SGHNT, CDR2 YYREEE (reference sequence). The CDR3 reads CASSLVGGSHEQYF. The CDR3 DNA reads TGTGCCAGCAGCTTGGTTGGCGGGAGCCACGAGCAGTACTTC.

The rearrangement joins TRBV7-9 to TRBJ2-7; 10 nucleotides line up with TRBD2. The CDR3 consists of 17 residues. Trimming removed 5 bases from V and 0 bases from J; junction bases left unmatched: 10. The germline CDR1 and CDR2 sequences are SEHNR and FQNEAQ (reference sequence). The DNA for the CDR3 is TGTGCCAGCAGCGACCGACTAGCGGGCGCGAACTCCTACGAGCAGTACTTC. Translation: CASSDRLAGANSYEQYF.

There are a few counts of this clone. This chain links TRBV7-2 with TRBJ2-1; D unresolved. The V and J ends lost 6 bases and 2 bases respectively, with 11 bases between them. This CDR3 comprises 14 residues. Germline values: CDR1 SGHTA, CDR2 FQGNSA. Here the CDR3 reads CASRPSPTYNEQFF. The CDR3, as DNA: TGTGCCAGCAGGCCCTCTCCTACCTACAATGAGCAGTTCTTC.

The chain combines TRBV13 with TRBJ2-3, with TRBD1 matching 8 bases. V shed 3 bases, J shed 2 bases, and the junction held 4 bases outside the gene matches. CDR1 and CDR2 from the germline V gene are PRHDT and FYEKMQ (reference sequence). The CDR3 loop spans 15 amino acids. This chain's CDR3 is CASSLLTGDTDTQYF. In DNA, the CDR3 is TGTGCCAGCAGCTTGTTGACAGGGGACACAGATACGCAGTATTTT.

This chain connects TRBV9 to TRBJ2-1; tentative D call: TRBD2 (5 bases). Per germline, CDR1 SGDLS and CDR2 YYNGEE. The germline V and J ends were trimmed by 4 bases and 9 bases, with 17 bases remaining between them. The length of the CDR3 is 14 residues. The CDR3 DNA reads TGTGCCAGCAGCACCACCTCTAGGGAGACTGAGCAGTTCTTC. Its translation is CASSTTSRETEQFF.

CDR3 in amino acids: CASSVEGITEAFF. The CDR3, as DNA: TGTGCCAGCAGTGTTGAGGGAATTACTGAAGCTTTCTTT. The rearrangement joins TRBV6-1 to TRBJ1-1; D call uncertain. Deletions cut 4 bases from V and 5 bases from J, with 11 bases between. Germline V gives CDR1 MNHNS, CDR2 SASEGT. There are 13 residues in the CDR3.

This clone was recorded a few times. This sequence joins TRBV28 and TRBJ2-3; the match to TRBD2 covers 8 bases. Per the germline V gene, CDR1 is MDHEN and CDR2 is SYDVKM. The CDR3 covers 15 residues. V lost 4 bases to trimming and J lost 5 bases; unmatched junction nucleotides: 8. Here the CDR3 DNA reads TGTGCCAGCAGTTCCCCAGCGGGAGTGGAAGATACGCAGTATTTT. It encodes CASSSPAGVEDTQYF.

This clone turned up a few times. The chain employs TRBV4-2 and TRBJ2-5, with a weak D call TRBD2 (5 bases). The CDR3 spans 14 residues. The ends were cut back, 0 bases at V and 2 bases at J, with 7 bases in the middle. Germline V gene data show CDR1 as LGHNA and CDR2 as YNFKEQ. CDR3 DNA sequence: TGTGCCAGCAGCCAAGATTCGGGACAAGAGACCCAGTACTTC. Encoded protein: CASSQDSGQETQYF.

This clone was recorded a few times. This chain uses TRBV6-6 with TRBJ1-2; D is perhaps TRBD1 (5 bases). The CDR3 loop spans 13 amino acids. The germline CDR1 and CDR2 sequences are MNHNY and SVGAGI (reference sequence). V dropped 5 bases and J dropped 6 bases, with 13 bases sitting between them. The CDR3 DNA follows: TGTGCCAGCAGTAAAGGGGAGGCTAATGGCTACACCTTC. Protein product: CASSKGEANGYTF.

This clone was detected a few times. The chain combines TRBV28 with TRBJ1-2; D might be TRBD1 (6 bases). Germline V gene data show CDR1 as MDHEN and CDR2 as SYDVKM. CDR3 length: 14 residues. V was pared by 8 bases and J by 5 bases, with 18 bases between. In nucleotides, the CDR3 is TGTGCCAGCGCACGGGGCGCAGGGGCATATGGCTACACCTTC. Translation gives CASARGAGAYGYTF.

This sequence joins TRBV9 and TRBJ2-1; 8 nucleotides agree with TRBD2. CDR3 length equals 17 residues. V was clipped by 0 bases and J by 1 base; unmatched bases: 6. Per the germline V gene, CDR1 is SGDLS and CDR2 is YYNGEE. The CDR3 sequence: CASSVGAGGGSYNEQFF. CDR3 nucleotide sequence: TGTGCCAGCAGCGTAGGTGCGGGAGGAGGATCCTACAATGAGCAGTTCTTC.

As to this clone: Additional DNA sequences in this sample encode the identical CDR3. The J gene is TRBJ2-5, the V gene TRBV6-6; weak D call: TRBD2 (5 bases). V lost 3 bases, J lost 5 bases, and 10 bases lay in between. Germline CDR1 and CDR2: MNHNY and SVGAGI (reference sequence). This CDR3 contains 13 residues. CDR3 in amino acids: CASSYQGGETQYF. In DNA form, the CDR3 reads TGTGCCAGCAGTTATCAAGGCGGGGAGACCCAGTACTTC.

This clone was counted only a few times. The chain is built from TRBV25-1 and TRBJ2-5; D may be TRBD2 (5 bases). This CDR3 spans 13 amino acids. V was clipped by 2 bases and J by 5 bases, with 9 bases between them. Germline assignment: CDR1 MGHDK and CDR2 SYGVNS. The chain's CDR3 is CASSEREMETQYF. The CDR3 DNA reads TGTGCCAGCAGTGAACGGGAAATGGAGACCCAGTACTTC.

V is TRBV27 and J is TRBJ2-3; no definite D call. Germline V gives CDR1 MNHEY, CDR2 SMNVEV (reference sequence). The CDR3 runs to 15 residues. V was trimmed by 2 bases and J by 0 bases, leaving 9 bases between them. CDR3 amino acids: CASSLHTQSTDTQYF. The CDR3 DNA reads TGTGCCAGCAGTTTACACACCCAGAGCACAGATACGCAGTATTTT.

V gene TRBV30 combines with J gene TRBJ1-2, with 7 nucleotides matching TRBD1. Trimming removed 3 bases from V and 4 bases from J; junction bases left unmatched: 5. Germline V lookup: CDR1 GTSNPN, CDR2 SVGIG (reference sequence). This CDR3 is built from 13 residues. CDR3 sequence: CAWREDRVYGYTF. CDR3 in DNA: TGTGCCTGGAGAGAAGACAGGGTCTATGGCTACACCTTC.

The V gene is TRBV27, the J gene TRBJ2-1; 9 nucleotides line up with TRBD2. V lost 2 bases and J lost 8; bases outside the gene matches: 4. Per the germline V gene, CDR1 is MNHEY and CDR2 is SMNVEV (reference sequence). The CDR3 totals 14 residues. The CDR3 here is CASSLEASGDEQFF. DNA of the CDR3: TGTGCCAGCAGTTTAGAGGCTAGCGGGGATGAGCAGTTCTTC.

This chain connects TRBV14 to TRBJ2-1; 13 nucleotides match TRBD2. The germline V gene encodes CDR1 SGHDN and CDR2 FVKESK. V was clipped by 4 bases and J by 10 bases; unmatched bases: 4. The CDR3 is 14 amino acids. CDR3 DNA: TGTGCCAGCAGCCGACTAGCGGGAGGTTTGGAGCAGTTCTTC. Its protein product is CASSRLAGGLEQFF.

The table lists this clone with a few counts. The rearrangement uses TRBV30 and TRBJ2-2; 9 bases fit TRBD2. V gave up 4 bases and J gave up 5 bases; unmatched junction bases: 8. CDR1 and CDR2 (germline): GTSNPN, SVGIG (reference sequence). The CDR3 runs to 15 residues. Here the CDR3 reads CAWKGAGGGTGELFF. DNA of the CDR3: TGTGCCTGGAAGGGCGCGGGAGGGGGAACCGGGGAGCTGTTTTTT.

This chain links TRBV5-4 with TRBJ1-5; D perhaps matches TRBD1 (6 bases). Trimming took 4 bases from V and 4 from J, leaving 9 bases between them. Germline V gene lookup returns CDR1 SGHNT and CDR2 YYREEE (reference sequence). The CDR3 runs to 13 residues. CDR3 sequence (DNA): TGTGCCAGCAGCATGGACAGTAATCAGCCCCAGCATTTT. Translation: CASSMDSNQPQHF.

The chain recombines TRBV7-9 with TRBJ2-7, with D possibly matching TRBD2 (6 bases). The germline V and J ends were trimmed by 5 bases and 6 bases, with 14 bases remaining between them. This CDR3 is built from 13 residues. Germline lookup yields CDR1 SEHNR and CDR2 FQNEAQ (reference sequence). DNA for the CDR3: TGTGCCAGCAGCCCCCTGCGGGGTGCCGAGCAGTACTTC. It codes for CASSPLRGAEQYF. Using reference TRBV7-9 and TRBJ2-7 for the parts outside the CDR3, the full variable domain is DTGVSQNPRHKITKRGQNVTFRCDPISEHNRLYWYRQTLGQGPEFLTYFQNEAQLEKSRLLSDRFSAERPKGSFSTLEIQRTEQGDSAMYLCASSPLRGAEQYFGPGTRLTVT.

This clone came up a few times. The chain recombines TRBV28 with TRBJ2-7; a possible D gene is TRBD2 (6 bases). The V and J ends lost 1 base and 4 bases respectively, with 11 bases between them. From germline, CDR1 is MDHEN and CDR2 SYDVKM. The CDR3 length is 14 residues. The CDR3 region is CASSLFRGVYEQYF. CDR3 coding DNA: TGTGCCAGCAGTTTATTCCGCGGGGTGTACGAGCAGTACTTC.

The V gene is TRBV2, the J gene TRBJ1-4; TRBD1 matches 8 bases. The CDR3 sequence is 13 residues long. Germline V gives CDR1 SNHLY, CDR2 FYNNEI. Germline trimming cut 9 bases from V and 7 bases from J; bases unmatched to any gene: 7. The CDR3 bases are TGTGCCAGTGCCAGGGGGCGCGCTGAAAAACTGTTTTTT. Its protein product is CASARGRAEKLFF.

The genes are TRBV4-3 and TRBJ2-7, with 9 nucleotides matching TRBD1. Germline-derived CDR1 and CDR2 are LGHNA and YSLEER. The CDR3 has 15 amino acids. V trimming: 3 bases; J trimming: 5 bases; junction bases outside the gene matches: 8. The CDR3, as DNA: TGCGCCAGCAGCCAGGCCGGACAGGGGCTCCACGAGCAGTACTTC. As protein: CASSQAGQGLHEQYF.